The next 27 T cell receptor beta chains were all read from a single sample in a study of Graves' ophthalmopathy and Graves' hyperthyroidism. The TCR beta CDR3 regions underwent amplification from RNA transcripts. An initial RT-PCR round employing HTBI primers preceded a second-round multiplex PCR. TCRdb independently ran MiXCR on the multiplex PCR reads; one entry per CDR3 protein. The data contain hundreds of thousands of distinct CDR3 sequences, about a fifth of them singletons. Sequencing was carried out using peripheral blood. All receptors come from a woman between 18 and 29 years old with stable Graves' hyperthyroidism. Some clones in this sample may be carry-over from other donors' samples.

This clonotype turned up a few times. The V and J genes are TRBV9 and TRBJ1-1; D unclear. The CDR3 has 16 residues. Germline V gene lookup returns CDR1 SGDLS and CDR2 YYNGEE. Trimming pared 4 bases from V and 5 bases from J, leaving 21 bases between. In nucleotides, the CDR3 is TGTGCCAGCAGCCCCCCCCCGATGGGGATGAGGACTGAAGCTTTCTTT. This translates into CASSPPPMGMRTEAFF.

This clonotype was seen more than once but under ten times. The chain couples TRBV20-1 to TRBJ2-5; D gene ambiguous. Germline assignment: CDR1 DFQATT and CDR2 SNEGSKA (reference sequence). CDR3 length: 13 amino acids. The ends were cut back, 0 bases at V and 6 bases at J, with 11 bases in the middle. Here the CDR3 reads CSARDRSWQTQYF. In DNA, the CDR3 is TGCAGTGCTAGAGATAGGAGTTGGCAGACCCAGTACTTC.

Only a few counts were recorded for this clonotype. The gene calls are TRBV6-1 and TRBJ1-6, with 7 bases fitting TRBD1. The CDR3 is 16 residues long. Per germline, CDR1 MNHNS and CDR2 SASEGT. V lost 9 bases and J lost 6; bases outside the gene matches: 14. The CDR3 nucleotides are TGTGCCAGTTTATCAGCCCGGGACAGAGTTAATTCACCCCTCCACTTT. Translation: CASLSARDRVNSPLHF.

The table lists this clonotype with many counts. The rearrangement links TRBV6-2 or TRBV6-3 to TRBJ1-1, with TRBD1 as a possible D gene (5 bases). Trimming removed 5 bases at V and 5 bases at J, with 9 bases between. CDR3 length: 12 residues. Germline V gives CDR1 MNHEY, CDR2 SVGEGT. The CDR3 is CASSHRGTEAFF. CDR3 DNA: TGTGCCAGCAGTCATAGGGGTACTGAAGCTTTCTTT.

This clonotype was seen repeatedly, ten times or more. Here the CDR3 DNA reads TGTGCCAGCAGTTCAAGCGTCAACAGGGTTAGCTCCTACGAGCAGTACTTC. This encodes CASSSSVNRVSSYEQYF. The gene calls are TRBV6-2 or TRBV6-3 and TRBJ2-7, with a tentative D call TRBD1 (6 bases). V was trimmed by 4 bases and J by 0 bases, leaving 19 bases between them. The CDR3 covers 17 residues. Germline V gene data show CDR1 as MNHEY and CDR2 as SVGEGT.

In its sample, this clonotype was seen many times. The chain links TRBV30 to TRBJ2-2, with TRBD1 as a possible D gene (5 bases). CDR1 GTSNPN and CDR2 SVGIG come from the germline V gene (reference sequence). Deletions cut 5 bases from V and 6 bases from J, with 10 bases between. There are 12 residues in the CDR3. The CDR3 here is CAWGRVSGELFF. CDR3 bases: TGTGCCTGGGGCAGGGTATCCGGGGAGCTGTTTTTT.

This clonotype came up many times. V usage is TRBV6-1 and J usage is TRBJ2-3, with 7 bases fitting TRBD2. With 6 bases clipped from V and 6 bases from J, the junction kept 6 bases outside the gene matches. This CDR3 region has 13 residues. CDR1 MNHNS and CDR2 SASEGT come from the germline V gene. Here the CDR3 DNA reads TGTGCCAGCAGCGACGGACTAGGGGATACGCAGTATTTT. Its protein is CASSDGLGDTQYF.

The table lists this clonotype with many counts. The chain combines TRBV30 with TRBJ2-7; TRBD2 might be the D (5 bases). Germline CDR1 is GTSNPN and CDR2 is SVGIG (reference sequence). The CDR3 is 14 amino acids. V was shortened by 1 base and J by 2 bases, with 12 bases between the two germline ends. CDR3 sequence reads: CAWSGGEGTYEQYF. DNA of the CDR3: TGTGCCTGGAGTGGGGGAGAGGGAACCTACGAGCAGTACTTC. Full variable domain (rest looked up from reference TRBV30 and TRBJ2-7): SQTIHQWPATLVQPVGSPLSLECTVEGTSNPNLYWYRQAAGRGLQLLFYSVGIGQISSEVPQNLSASRPQDRQFILSSKKLLLSDSGFYLCAWSGGEGTYEQYFGPGTRLTVT.

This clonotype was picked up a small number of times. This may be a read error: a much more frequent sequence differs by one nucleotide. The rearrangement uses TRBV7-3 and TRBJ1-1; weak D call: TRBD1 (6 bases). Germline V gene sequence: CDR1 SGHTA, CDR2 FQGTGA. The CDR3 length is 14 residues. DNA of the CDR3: TGTCCCAGCAGCTTACAGCAGGGGAGCTCTGAAGCTTTCTTT. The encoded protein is CPSSLQQGSSEAFF.

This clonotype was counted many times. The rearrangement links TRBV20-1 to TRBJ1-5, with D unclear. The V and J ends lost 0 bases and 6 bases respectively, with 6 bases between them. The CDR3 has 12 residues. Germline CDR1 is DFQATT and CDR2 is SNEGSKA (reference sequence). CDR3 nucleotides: TGCAGTGCTAGAGAATCCGGTCAGCCCCAGCATTTT. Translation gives CSARESGQPQHF.

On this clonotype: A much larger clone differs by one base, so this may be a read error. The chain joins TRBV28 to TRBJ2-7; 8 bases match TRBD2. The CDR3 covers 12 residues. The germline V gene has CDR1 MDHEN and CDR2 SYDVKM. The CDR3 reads CACSLLADEQYF. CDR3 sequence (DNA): TGTGCCTGCAGTTTACTAGCGGACGAGCAGTACTTC. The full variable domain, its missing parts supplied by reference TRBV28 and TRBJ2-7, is DVKVTQSSRYLVKRTGEKVFLECVQDMDHENMFWYRQDPGLGLRLIYFSYDVKMKEKGDIPEGYSVSREKKERFSLILESASTNQTSMYLCACSLLADEQYFGPGTRLTVT.

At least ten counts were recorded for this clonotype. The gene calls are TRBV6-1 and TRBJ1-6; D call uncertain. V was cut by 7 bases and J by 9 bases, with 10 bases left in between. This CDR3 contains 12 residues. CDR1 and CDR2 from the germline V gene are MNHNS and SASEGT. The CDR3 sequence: CASTTTGSPLHF. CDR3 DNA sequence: TGTGCCAGCACCACGACCGGTTCACCCCTCCACTTT.

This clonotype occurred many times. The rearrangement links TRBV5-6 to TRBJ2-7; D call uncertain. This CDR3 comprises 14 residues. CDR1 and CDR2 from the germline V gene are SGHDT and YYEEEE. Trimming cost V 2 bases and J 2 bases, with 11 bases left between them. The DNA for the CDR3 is TGTGCCAGCAGCTTACCGTTTCGAGCCTACGAGCAGTACTTC. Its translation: CASSLPFRAYEQYF.

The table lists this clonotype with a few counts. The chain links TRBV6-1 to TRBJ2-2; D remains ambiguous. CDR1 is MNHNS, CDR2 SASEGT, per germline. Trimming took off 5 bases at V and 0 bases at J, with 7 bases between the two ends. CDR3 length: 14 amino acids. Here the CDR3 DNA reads TGTGCCAGCAGTCCGATGGCGAACACCGGGGAGCTGTTTTTT. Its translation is CASSPMANTGELFF.

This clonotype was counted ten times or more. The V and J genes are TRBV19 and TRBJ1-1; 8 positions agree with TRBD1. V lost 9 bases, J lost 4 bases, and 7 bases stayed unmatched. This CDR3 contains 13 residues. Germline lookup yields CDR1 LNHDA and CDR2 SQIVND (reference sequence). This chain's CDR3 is CASRQGSGTEAFF. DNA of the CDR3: TGTGCCAGCAGACAGGGGAGTGGCACTGAAGCTTTCTTT.

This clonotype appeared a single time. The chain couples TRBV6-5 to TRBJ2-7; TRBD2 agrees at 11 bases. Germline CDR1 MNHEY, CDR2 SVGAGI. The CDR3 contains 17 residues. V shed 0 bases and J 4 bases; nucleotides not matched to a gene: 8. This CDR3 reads CASSYSTGSSGRYEQYF. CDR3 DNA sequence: TGTGCCAGCAGTTACTCGACAGGTTCTAGCGGGAGGTACGAGCAGTACTTC.

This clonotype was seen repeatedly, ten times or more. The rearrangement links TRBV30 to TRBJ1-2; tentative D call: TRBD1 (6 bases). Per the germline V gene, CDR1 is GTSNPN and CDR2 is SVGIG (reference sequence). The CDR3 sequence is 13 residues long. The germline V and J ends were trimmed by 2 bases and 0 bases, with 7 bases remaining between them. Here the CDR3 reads CAWSKGANYGYTF. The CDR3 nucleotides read TGTGCCTGGAGTAAGGGGGCTAACTATGGCTACACCTTC.

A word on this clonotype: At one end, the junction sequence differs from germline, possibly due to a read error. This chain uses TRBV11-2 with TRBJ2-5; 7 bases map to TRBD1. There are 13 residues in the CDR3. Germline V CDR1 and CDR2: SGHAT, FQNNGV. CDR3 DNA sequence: TGTGCCAGCAGCCCTCAGGGGGATGAGACCGAGTACTTC. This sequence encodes CASSPQGDETEYF.

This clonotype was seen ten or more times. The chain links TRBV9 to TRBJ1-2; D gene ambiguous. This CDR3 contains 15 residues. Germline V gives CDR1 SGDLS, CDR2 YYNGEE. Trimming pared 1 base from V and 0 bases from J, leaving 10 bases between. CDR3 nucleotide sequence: TGTGCCAGCAGCGTAAATAAGGCAGCTAACTATGGCTACACCTTC. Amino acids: CASSVNKAANYGYTF.

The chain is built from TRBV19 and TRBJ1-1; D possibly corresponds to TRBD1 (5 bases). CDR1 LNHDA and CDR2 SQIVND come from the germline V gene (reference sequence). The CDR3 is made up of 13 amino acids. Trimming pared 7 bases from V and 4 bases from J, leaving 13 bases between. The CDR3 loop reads CASNQGWGTEAFF. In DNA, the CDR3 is TGTGCCAGTAACCAGGGATGGGGCACTGAAGCTTTCTTT.

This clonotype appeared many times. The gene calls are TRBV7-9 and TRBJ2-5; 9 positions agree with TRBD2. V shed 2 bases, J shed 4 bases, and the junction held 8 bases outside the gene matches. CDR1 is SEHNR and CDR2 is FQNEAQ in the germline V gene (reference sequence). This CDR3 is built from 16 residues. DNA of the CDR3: TGTGCCAGCAGCTTAAATGTGTTGACTAGCGGAGAGACCCAGTACTTC. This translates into CASSLNVLTSGETQYF.

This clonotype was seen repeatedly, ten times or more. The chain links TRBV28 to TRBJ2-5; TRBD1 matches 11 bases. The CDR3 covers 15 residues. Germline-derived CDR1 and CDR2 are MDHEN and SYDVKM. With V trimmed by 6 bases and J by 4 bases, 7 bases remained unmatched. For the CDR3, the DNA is TGTGCCAGCAGGCACCCCGGGACAGGGGGAGAGACCCAGTACTTC. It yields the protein CASRHPGTGGETQYF.

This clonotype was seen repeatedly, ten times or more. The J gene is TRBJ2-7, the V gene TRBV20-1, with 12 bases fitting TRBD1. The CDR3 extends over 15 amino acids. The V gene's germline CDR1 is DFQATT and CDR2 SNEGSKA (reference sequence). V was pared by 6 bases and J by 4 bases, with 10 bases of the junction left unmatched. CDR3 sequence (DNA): TGCAGTGCCTCCATTGGGACAGGGGGCGAATACGAGCAGTACTTC. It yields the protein CSASIGTGGEYEQYF.

The CDR3 region has the DNA TGTGCCAGCAGGCGGGACAGGAGACAAGAGACCCAGTACTTC. This encodes CASRRDRRQETQYF. This chain joins TRBV27 and TRBJ2-5, with 8 nucleotides matching TRBD1. The CDR3 loop spans 14 amino acids. Germline lookup yields CDR1 MNHEY and CDR2 SMNVEV (reference sequence). V was pared by 6 bases and J by 2 bases, with 5 bases of the junction left unmatched.

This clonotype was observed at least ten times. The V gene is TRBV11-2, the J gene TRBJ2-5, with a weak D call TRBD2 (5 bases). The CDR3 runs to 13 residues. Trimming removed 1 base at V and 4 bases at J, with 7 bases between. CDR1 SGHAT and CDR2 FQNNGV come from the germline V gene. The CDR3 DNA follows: TGTGCCAGCAGCTTAGGGCTAGCAGAGACCCAGTACTTC. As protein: CASSLGLAETQYF. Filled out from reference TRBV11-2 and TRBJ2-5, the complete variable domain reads EAGVAQSPRYKIIEKRQSVAFWCNPISGHATLYWYQQILGQGPKLLIQFQNNGVVDDSQLPKDRFSAERLKGVDSTLKIQPAKLEDSAVYLCASSLGLAETQYFGPGTRLLVL.

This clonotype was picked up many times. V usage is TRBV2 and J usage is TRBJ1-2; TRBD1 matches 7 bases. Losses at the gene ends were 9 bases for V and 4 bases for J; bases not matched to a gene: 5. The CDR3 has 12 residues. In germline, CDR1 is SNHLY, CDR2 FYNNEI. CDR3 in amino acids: CASDREGYGYTF. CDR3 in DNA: TGTGCCAGTGACAGGGAAGGCTATGGCTACACCTTC. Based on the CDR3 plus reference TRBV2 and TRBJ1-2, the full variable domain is EPEVTQTPSHQVTQMGQEVILRCVPISNHLYFYWYRQILGQKVEFLVSFYNNEISEKSEIFDDQFSVERPDGSNFTLKIRSTKLEDSAMYFCASDREGYGYTFGSGTRLTVV.

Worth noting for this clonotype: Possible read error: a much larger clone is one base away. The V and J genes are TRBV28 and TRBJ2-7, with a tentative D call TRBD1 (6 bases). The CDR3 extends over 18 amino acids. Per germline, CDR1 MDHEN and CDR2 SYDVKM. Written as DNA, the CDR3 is TGTGCCGGCAGTCAAACTTCACTCAAGGCAGGGGCCGGGTACGAGCAGTACTTC. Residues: CAGSQTSLKAGAGYEQYF.